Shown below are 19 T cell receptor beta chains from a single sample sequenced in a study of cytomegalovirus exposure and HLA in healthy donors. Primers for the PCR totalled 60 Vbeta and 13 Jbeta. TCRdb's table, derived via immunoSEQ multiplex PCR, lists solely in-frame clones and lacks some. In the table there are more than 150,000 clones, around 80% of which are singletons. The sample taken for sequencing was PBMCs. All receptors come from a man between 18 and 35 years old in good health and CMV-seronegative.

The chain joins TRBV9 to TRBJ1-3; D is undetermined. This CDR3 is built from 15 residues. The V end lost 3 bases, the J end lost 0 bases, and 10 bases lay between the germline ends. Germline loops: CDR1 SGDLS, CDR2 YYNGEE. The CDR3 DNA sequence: TGTGCCAGCAGCGCGGACGGACTCTCTGGAAACACCATATATTTT. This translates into CASSADGLSGNTIYF.

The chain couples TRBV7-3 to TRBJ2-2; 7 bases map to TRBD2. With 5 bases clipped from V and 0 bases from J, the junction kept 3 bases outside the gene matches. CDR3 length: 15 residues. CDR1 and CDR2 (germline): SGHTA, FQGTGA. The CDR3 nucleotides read TGTGCCAGCAGCCTCGGACTAGCGAACACCGGGGAGCTGTTTTTT. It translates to CASSLGLANTGELFF.

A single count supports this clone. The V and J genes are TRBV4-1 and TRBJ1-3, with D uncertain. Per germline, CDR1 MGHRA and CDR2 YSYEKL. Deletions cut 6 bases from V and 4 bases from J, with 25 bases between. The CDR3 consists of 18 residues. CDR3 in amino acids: CASSPPRPVPLGGNTIYF. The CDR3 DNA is TGCGCCAGCAGTCCGCCACGGCCAGTCCCTCTAGGAGGAAACACCATATATTTT.

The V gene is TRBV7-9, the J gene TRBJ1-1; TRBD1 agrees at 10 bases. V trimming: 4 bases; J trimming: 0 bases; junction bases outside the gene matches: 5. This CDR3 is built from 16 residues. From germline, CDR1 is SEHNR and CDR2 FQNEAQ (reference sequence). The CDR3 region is CASSSSDRGVNTEAFF. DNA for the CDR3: TGTGCCAGCAGCTCGTCGGACAGGGGGGTGAACACTGAAGCTTTCTTT.

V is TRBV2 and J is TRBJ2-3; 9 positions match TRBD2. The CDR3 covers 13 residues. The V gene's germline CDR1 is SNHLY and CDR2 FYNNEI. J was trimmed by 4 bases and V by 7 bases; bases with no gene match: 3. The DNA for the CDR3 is TGTGCCAGCATGGCGGGAGGGGCAGATACGCAGTATTTT. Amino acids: CASMAGGADTQYF.

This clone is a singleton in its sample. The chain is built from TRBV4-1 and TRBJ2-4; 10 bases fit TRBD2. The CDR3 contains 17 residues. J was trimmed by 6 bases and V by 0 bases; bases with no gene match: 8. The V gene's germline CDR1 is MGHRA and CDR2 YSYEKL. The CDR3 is CASSQDPAGGPSNIQYF. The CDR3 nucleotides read TGCGCCAGCAGCCAAGATCCAGCGGGGGGGCCTTCAAACATTCAGTACTTC.

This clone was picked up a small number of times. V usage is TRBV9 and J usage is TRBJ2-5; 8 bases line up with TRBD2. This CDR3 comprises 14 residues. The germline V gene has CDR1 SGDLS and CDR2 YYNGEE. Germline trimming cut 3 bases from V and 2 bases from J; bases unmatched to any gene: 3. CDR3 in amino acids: CASSAGGIQETQYF. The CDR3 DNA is TGTGCCAGCAGCGCGGGGGGGATTCAAGAGACCCAGTACTTC.

The CDR3, as DNA: TGTGCCAGCACCGGGGTTAGCGGGGGCGCCTACGAGCAGTACTTC. Protein sequence: CASTGVSGGAYEQYF. The chain recombines TRBV28 with TRBJ2-7; 9 nucleotides agree with TRBD2. The CDR3 runs 15 residues. Germline V gene sequence: CDR1 MDHEN, CDR2 SYDVKM. V gave up 7 bases and J gave up 2 bases; unmatched junction bases: 9.

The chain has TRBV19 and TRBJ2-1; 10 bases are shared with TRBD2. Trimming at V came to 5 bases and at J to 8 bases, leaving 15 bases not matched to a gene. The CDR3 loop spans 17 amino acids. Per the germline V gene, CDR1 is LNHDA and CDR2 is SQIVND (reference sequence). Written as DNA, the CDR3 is TGTGCCAGTAGTTTAAGATTTAGCGGGAGGACCGGGGATGAGCAGTTCTTC. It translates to CASSLRFSGRTGDEQFF.

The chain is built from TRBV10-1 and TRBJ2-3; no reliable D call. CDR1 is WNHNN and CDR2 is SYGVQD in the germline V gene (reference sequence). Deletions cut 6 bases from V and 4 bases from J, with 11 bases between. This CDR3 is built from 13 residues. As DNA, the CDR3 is TGCGCCAGCAGCCCCGTGGGCGCAGATACGCAGTATTTT. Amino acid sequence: CASSPVGADTQYF.

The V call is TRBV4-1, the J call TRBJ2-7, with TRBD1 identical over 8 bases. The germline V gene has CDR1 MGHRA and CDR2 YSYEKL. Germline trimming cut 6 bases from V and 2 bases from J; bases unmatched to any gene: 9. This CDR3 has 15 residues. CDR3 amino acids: CASRPVPQGAYEQYF. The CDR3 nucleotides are TGCGCCAGCAGACCTGTTCCACAGGGGGCCTACGAGCAGTACTTC.

In DNA, the CDR3 is TGTGCCAGCAGCGTGCGACTAGCGGGAGGGCAGAATGAGCAGTTCTTC. Translated, it gives CASSVRLAGGQNEQFF. The genes are TRBV9 and TRBJ2-1, with TRBD2 identical over 14 bases. Germline-derived CDR1 and CDR2 are SGDLS and YYNGEE. The CDR3 has 16 residues. Trimming cost V 2 bases and J 7 bases; bases outside gene matches: 5.

In nucleotides, the CDR3 is TGTGCCTGGGGGCCCTTGGCAGATACGCAGTATTTT. It is translated as CAWGPLADTQYF. The chain combines TRBV30 with TRBJ2-3; D ambiguous. Germline CDR1 is GTSNPN and CDR2 is SVGIG (reference sequence). The germline V and J ends were trimmed by 5 bases and 4 bases, with 10 bases remaining between them. The CDR3 length is 12 residues.

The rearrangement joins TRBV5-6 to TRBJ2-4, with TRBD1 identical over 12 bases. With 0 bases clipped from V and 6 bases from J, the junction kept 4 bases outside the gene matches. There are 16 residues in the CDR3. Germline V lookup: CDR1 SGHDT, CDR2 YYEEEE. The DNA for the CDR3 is TGTGCCAGCAGCTTGGGTTCGGGACAGGGGGCAAACATTCAGTACTTC. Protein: CASSLGSGQGANIQYF.

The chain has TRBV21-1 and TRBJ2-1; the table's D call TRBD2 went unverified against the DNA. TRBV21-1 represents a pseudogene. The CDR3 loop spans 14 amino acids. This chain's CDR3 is CASEVMGTTYEQFF. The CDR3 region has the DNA TGTGCCAGCGAGGTCATGGGGACTACCTACGAGCAGTTCTTC.

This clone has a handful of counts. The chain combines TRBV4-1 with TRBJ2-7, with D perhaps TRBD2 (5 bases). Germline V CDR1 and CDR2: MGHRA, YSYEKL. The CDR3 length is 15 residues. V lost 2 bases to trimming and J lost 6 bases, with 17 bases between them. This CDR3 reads CASSQRLITEAEQYF. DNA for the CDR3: TGCGCCAGCAGCCAACGACTAATTACCGAGGCCGAGCAGTACTTC.

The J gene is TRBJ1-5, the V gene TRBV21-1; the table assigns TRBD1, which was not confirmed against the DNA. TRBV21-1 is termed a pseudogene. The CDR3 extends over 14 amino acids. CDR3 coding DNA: TGTGCCAGCAGCCTCAGGCCCACGCATCAGCCCCAGCATTTT. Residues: CASSLRPTHQPQHF.

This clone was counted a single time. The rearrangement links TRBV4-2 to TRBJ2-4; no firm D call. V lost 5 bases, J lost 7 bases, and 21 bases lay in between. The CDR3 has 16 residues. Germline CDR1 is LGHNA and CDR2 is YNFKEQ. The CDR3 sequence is CASSTSRGTTSNIQYF. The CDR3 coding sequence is TGTGCCAGCAGCACGTCTCGAGGAACTACGAGCAACATTCAGTACTTC.

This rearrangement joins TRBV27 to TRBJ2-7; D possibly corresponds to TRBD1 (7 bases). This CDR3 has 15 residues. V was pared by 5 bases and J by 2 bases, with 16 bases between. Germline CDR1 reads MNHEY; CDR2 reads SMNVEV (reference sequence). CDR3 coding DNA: TGTGCCAGCAGTGATCCGCAGGGGGGTACCTACGAGCAGTACTTC. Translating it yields CASSDPQGGTYEQYF.